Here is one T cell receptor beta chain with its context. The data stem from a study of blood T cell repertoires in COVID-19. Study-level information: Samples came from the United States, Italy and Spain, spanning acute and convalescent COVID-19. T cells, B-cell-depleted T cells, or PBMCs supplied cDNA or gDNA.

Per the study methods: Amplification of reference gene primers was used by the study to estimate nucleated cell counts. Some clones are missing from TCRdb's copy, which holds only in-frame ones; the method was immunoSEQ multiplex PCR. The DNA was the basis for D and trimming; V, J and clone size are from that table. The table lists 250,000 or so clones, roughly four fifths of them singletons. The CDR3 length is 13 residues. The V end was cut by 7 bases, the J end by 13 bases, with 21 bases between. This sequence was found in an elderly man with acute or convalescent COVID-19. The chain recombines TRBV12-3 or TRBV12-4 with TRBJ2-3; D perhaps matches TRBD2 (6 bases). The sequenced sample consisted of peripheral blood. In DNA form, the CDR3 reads TGTGCCAGCACTAACCCGAAGATAGGCGGGAAGTATTTT. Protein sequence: CASTNPKIGGKYF.